A selection of T cell receptor beta chains follows, all from one sample in a study of a mutant IDH1 vaccine in newly diagnosed glioma. Sequenced by immunoSEQ multiplex PCR; TCRdb stores in-frame clones only, minus some. The sample lists 59,000 or so clones, about 90% seen once, with around 2.5% in the top ten. The specimen comprised PBMCs, sampled from a glioma patient treated with radiotherapy, temozolomide or both. The receptors come from a man aged 50 or older with glioma. The CDR3 runs from the conserved cysteine through the conserved F or W. A D gene is named only where the DNA matches it firmly. Only some rows state a clone size, as once, few, many or a class for expanded clones.

TRBJ2-2 | . | TRBD2 | TRBV29-1 | TGCAGCGTTGGGAGGACTAGCGGGAACACCGGGGAGCTGTTTTTT | CSVGRTSGNTGELFF
TRBJ1-5 | . | TRBD1 | TRBV5-1 | TGCGCCAGCAGCTCGGGACAGAACAATCAGCCCCAGCATTTT | CASSSGQNNQPQHF
TRBJ2-1 | . | . | TRBV30 | TGTGCCTGGAAGCCCCCCCCCATGAATGAGCAGTTCTTC | CAWKPPPMNEQFF
TRBJ1-4 | . | . | TRBV4-3 | TGCGCCAGCAGCCTAAACAGCTATGGGGTAGGAGAAGAAAAACTGTTTTTT | CASSLNSYGVGEEKLFF
TRBJ2-2 | once | . | TRBV5-3 | TGTGCCAGAAGCTTGGCGATTACCGGGGAGCTGTTTTTT | CARSLAITGELFF
TRBJ1-5 | . | . | TRBV2 | TGTGCCAGCAGTTTAGGGGGGGTTGGCCAGCCCCAGCATTTT | CASSLGGVGQPQHF
TRBJ2-2 | few | TRBD1 | TRBV2 | TGTGCCAGCAGTACCGGACAGGCCCAAATGGCCGGGGAGCTGTTTTTT | CASSTGQAQMAGELFF
TRBJ2-7 | . | . | TRBV6-5 | TGTGCCAGCAGTTACGTGAGGGGAGGCGAGCAGTACTTC | CASSYVRGGEQYF
TRBJ2-3 | . | . | TRBV2 | TGTGCCAGCAGGTTTAGCGATGATACGCAGTATTTT | CASRFSDDTQYF
TRBJ2-5 | . | . | TRBV30 | TGTGCCTGGAGCCCGGGATCCAGTACCAAGACCCAGTACTTC | CAWSPGSSTKTQYF
TRBJ2-5 | . | . | TRBV9 | TGTGCCAGCAGCGTAGGATGGGGTAACCAAGAGACCCAGTACTTC | CASSVGWGNQETQYF
TRBJ2-3 | . | . | TRBV7-3 | TGTGCCAGCAGCTTCATGGGGTGGGGGACAGATACGCAGTATTTT | CASSFMGWGTDTQYF
TRBJ2-7 | . | TRBD1 | TRBV5-1 | TGCGCCAGCAGCTTGGGGACCCGGACAGGGGACTACGAGCAGTACTTC | CASSLGTRTGDYEQYF
TRBJ1-6 | . | TRBD1 | TRBV19 | TGTGCCAGTAGTATAGCGGGACAGTTCAATTCACCCCTCCACTTT | CASSIAGQFNSPLHF
TRBJ2-5 | . | TRBD2 | TRBV7-2 | TGTGCCAGCAGCTTAGGCCTAGCGGGAGGTTTGCAGACCCAGTACTTC | CASSLGLAGGLQTQYF
TRBJ2-7 | . | . | TRBV29-1 | TGCAGCGTCCGGATTTTTTTGACGGGAGTAAACGAGCAGTACTTC | CSVRIFLTGVNEQYF
TRBJ1-2 | . | . | TRBV7-9 | TGTGCCAGCAGCATACACAGGAATAACTATGGCTACACCTTC | CASSIHRNNYGYTF
TRBJ1-1 | . | TRBD1 | TRBV19 | TGTGCCAGTAGTCTTGCGGACAGGCTGAATGAAGCTTTCTTT | CASSLADRLNEAFF
TRBJ1-3 | . | . | TRBV4-3 | TGCGCCAGCAGCCAAGGCCCCGAGTCTGGAAACACCATATATTTT | CASSQGPESGNTIYF
TRBJ1-6 | . | . | TRBV4-3 | TGCGCCAGCAGCCAAGGAGGGGGGAATAATTCACCCCTCCACTTT | CASSQGGGNNSPLHF
TRBJ1-5 | once | . | TRBV29-1 | TGCAGCGTTCTGTTGTCAGGCAATCAGCCCCAGCATTTT | CSVLLSGNQPQHF
TRBJ2-7 | . | TRBD1 | TRBV5-6 | TGTGCCAGCAGCCCCGGGACAGGGGAGTACGAGCAGTACTTC | CASSPGTGEYEQYF
TRBJ1-3 | . | . | TRBV18 | TGTGCCAGCTCACCCCCTGGATCCGGAAACACCATATATTTT | CASSPPGSGNTIYF
TRBJ1-1 | . | . | TRBV7-8 | TGTGCCAGCAGCTTAGGGGGGGTCGGCACTGAAGCTTTCTTT | CASSLGGVGTEAFF
TRBJ2-3 | . | . | TRBV10-3 | TGTGCCATCAGTGAGGGAAGGCCCAACGATACGCAGTATTTT | CAISEGRPNDTQYF
TRBJ2-3 | . | . | TRBV7-8 | TGTGCCAGCAGCTTTAGGGGGGACCTTAGCACAGATACGCAGTATTTT | CASSFRGDLSTDTQYF
TRBJ1-2 | . | . | TRBV7-2 | TGTGCCAGCAGCTTGTACGGAATCTATGGCTACACCTTC | CASSLYGIYGYTF
TRBJ1-1 | . | TRBD1 | TRBV6-5 | TGTGCCAGCAGTTACTCGGGACAGGGGGGAACTGAAGCTTTCTTT | CASSYSGQGGTEAFF
TRBJ1-2 | . | TRBD1 | TRBV19 | TGTGCCAGTAGCCGACAGGGGGTTGGTGGCTACACCTTC | CASSRQGVGGYTF
TRBJ1-5 | . | TRBD1 | TRBV6-5 | TGTGCCAGCAAAGACAGGGTTAATCAGCCCCAGCATTTT | CASKDRVNQPQHF
TRBJ2-3 | few | . | TRBV5-1 | TGCGCCAGCACCCCGGACTCCACCCCGGGCACAGATACGCAGTATTTT | CASTPDSTPGTDTQYF
TRBJ2-1 | . | . | TRBV4-3 | TGCGCCAGCAGCCAAGAGTGGGCTGCGGGGTTGGAGCAGTTCTTC | CASSQEWAAGLEQFF
TRBJ1-2 | once | . | TRBV9 | TGTGCCAGCAGCGGGCCCCCCAGGGAACATGGCTACACCTTC | CASSGPPREHGYTF
TRBJ2-1 | . | . | TRBV5-4 | TGTGCCAGCAGCTTGGCAGTTCATGAGCAGTTCTTC | CASSLAVHEQFF
TRBJ2-3 | . | TRBD1 | TRBV7-8 | TGTGCCAGCAGCTTAACAGGGGGGACAGATACGCAGTATTTT | CASSLTGGTDTQYF
TRBJ2-7 | . | . | TRBV5-4 | TGTGCCAGCAGCTATGACAGTTACGAGCAGTACTTC | CASSYDSYEQYF
TRBJ2-7 | . | TRBD1 | TRBV27 | TGTGCCAGCAGACTAGGACAGGGTGGACCCTACGAGCAGTACTTC | CASRLGQGGPYEQYF
TRBJ2-5 | . | . | TRBV30 | TGTGCCTGGAGTGCAGGTTATCAACAGACCCAGTACTTC | CAWSAGYQQTQYF
TRBJ2-2 | . | TRBD2 | TRBV30 | TGTGCCTGTCACCGGGGGGGGGCGAACACCGGGGAGCTGTTTTTT | CACHRGGANTGELFF
TRBJ1-2 | . | . | TRBV4-1 | TGCGCCAGCAGCCAAGTAGGATTCTATGGCTACACCTTC | CASSQVGFYGYTF
TRBJ2-1 | . | . | TRBV27 | TGTGCCAGCAGTATCGCTGGAGCTTCCTACAATGAGCAGTTCTTC | CASSIAGASYNEQFF
TRBJ2-7 | . | . | TRBV4-3 | TGCGCCAGCAGCCAAGATCCGAGCACCGGGGACCACGAGCAGTACTTC | CASSQDPSTGDHEQYF
TRBJ2-7 | . | TRBD1 | TRBV4-1 | TGCGCCAGCAGCCACGGGTGGCAGGGGGCCTCCTACGAGCAGTACTTC | CASSHGWQGASYEQYF
TRBJ1-1 | . | . | TRBV30 | TGTGCCTGGATCCTCGGGACGGAAGCTTTCTTT | CAWILGTEAFF
TRBJ2-1 | . | TRBD2 | TRBV6-5 | TGTGCCAGCAGCCTTAGCGGGAGGAGGTACAATGAGCAGTTCTTC | CASSLSGRRYNEQFF
TRBJ2-2 | . | . | TRBV6-5 | TGTGCCAGCCAACGATTTGGGGAGCTGTTTTTT | CASQRFGELFF
TRBJ2-3 | . | TRBD1 | TRBV7-9 | TGTGCCAGCAGCAAGACAGGGGATACGCAGTATTTT | CASSKTGDTQYF